This T cell receptor (beta chain) comes out of a study of T cell responses to AZD1222 COVID-19 vaccine. The table came from immunoSEQ multiplex PCR; TCRdb's copy has only in-frame clones and leaves some out. The sample has some 130,000 clones, over 75% seen once; the top ten hold roughly 3%. This clone was detected only once. Germline V lookup: CDR1 SGHNT, CDR2 YYREEE (reference sequence). V lost 4 bases and J lost 4; bases outside the gene matches: 1. The CDR3 length is 12 residues. Source: peripheral blood, taken on day 0 of AZD1222 vaccination. The clonotype originates from an adult in good health. The chain has TRBV5-4 and TRBJ2-5, with 7 positions matching TRBD2. The CDR3 DNA sequence: TGTGCCAGCAGCCCGGGGGGAGAGACCCAGTACTTC. Amino acid sequence: CASSPGGETQYF.